This TCR beta chain came from a study of shared clonotypes between healthy human individuals. Study overall: CD4 naive cells filled three plates per donor, CD4 memory three, CD8 naive two and CD8 memory one.

V was clipped by 3 bases and J by 5 bases, with 8 bases between them. The CDR3 length is 13 residues. Per the germline V gene, CDR1 is SGHTA and CDR2 is FQGNSA. Profiling relied on immunoSEQ multiplex PCR, and the TCRdb table lists in-frame clones only, not all of them. The sample has 2 million to 2.5 million clones; roughly 90% are singletons. The sequencing sample was made of naive CD4+ T cells from PBMCs. As to subset: CD45RA+ positively selected. The V and J genes are TRBV7-2 and TRBJ2-1, with a weak D call TRBD2 (5 bases). This clonotype was obtained from a young man in good health. Some clones in this sample may be carry-over from other donors' samples. CDR3 nucleotides: TGTGCCAGCAGCTTTGGACTGAACAATGAGCAGTTCTTC. This translates into CASSFGLNNEQFF.